These T cell receptor beta chains were read from a single sample in a study of early stage breast cancer tumors. The protocol was immunoSEQ multiplex PCR, while the TCRdb copy is restricted to in-frame clones and leaves out a portion. The table has about 9,700 clones, about four fifths seen once; the top ten hold around 9%. Material for sequencing was normal breast tissue next to the tumor. These receptors were obtained from a person in their forties with breast cancer. Both conserved end residues are part of each CDR3. D genes are given only for firm matches. For some rows the clone size is stated as once, few or many, or as a class when expanded; others skip it.

D	V	J	size	DNA	CDR3
TRBD1	TRBV7-9	TRBJ2-7	.	TGTGCCAGCAGCTTAGCGGTTTTTGACAGGGTAGGAGGCTACGAGCAGTACTTC	CASSLAVFDRVGGYEQYF
.	TRBV30	TRBJ1-5	.	TGTGCCTGGAGTGTGGAGACAGTCGGACAGCCCCAGCATTTT	CAWSVETVGQPQHF
.	TRBV7-2	TRBJ2-3	.	TGTGCCAGCAGCTCCCTATGGCATACGCAGTATTTT	CASSSLWHTQYF
.	TRBV11-2	TRBJ2-1	few	TGTGCCAGCAGCTTAGTAGGGCAATCGCAGTTCTTC	CASSLVGQSQFF
.	TRBV29-1	TRBJ1-2	few	TGCAGCGTTGATAATCTTATTACGACAAGAGCTAACTATGGCTACACCTTC	CSVDNLITTRANYGYTF
.	TRBV9	TRBJ2-5	.	TGTGCCAGCAGCGCGAAGGGGGGGGTCTTCCGAGACTTC	CASSAKGGVFRDF
.	TRBV5-6	TRBJ1-1	.	TGTGCCAGCAGCTTGTTAGGCCAGCCCGCGAACACTGAAGCTTTCTTT	CASSLLGQPANTEAFF
TRBD2	TRBV2	TRBJ2-3	.	TGTGCCAGCAGCCCCGGACTAGTTGATACGCAGTATTTT	CASSPGLVDTQYF
TRBD2	TRBV6-5	TRBJ2-5	.	TGTGCCAGCAGTCCCCGGCCGGGGAGGGGTGAGACCCAGTACTTC	CASSPRPGRGETQYF
.	TRBV18	TRBJ2-6	once	TGTGCCAGCTCACCCCCCTCTGGGGCCAACGTCCTGACTTTC	CASSPPSGANVLTF
.	TRBV29-1	TRBJ2-3	.	TGCAGCGTAGTGAAGTCTTTAGCTTCTAGCACAGATACGCAGTATTTT	CSVVKSLASSTDTQYF
TRBD2	TRBV27	TRBJ2-2	.	TGTGCCAGCAGTTTATCTCCAGCGGGGGCTGCCGGAGGGGAGCTGTTTTTT	CASSLSPAGAAGGELFF
.	TRBV4-1	TRBJ2-1	.	TGCGCCAGCAGCCATGCCGGGAGTGGGTCCTACAATGAGCAGTTCTTC	CASSHAGSGSYNEQFF
.	TRBV5-1	TRBJ2-3	.	TGCGCCAGCACCCCGGGACAAATCACAGATACGCAGTATTTT	CASTPGQITDTQYF
TRBD2	TRBV29-1	TRBJ2-5	few	TGCATAGCCCGGGAGGGGGAGACCCAGTACTTC	CIAREGETQYF
.	TRBV12-5	TRBJ2-7	few	TGTGCTAGTGGTTTGGACCTAGACGAGCAGTACTTC	CASGLDLDEQYF
TRBD1	TRBV30	TRBJ1-4	.	TGTGCCTGGGCCGCTCAGGGGGAACTGTTTTTT	CAWAAQGELFF